These T cell receptor beta chains were read from a single sample in a study of shared clonotypes between healthy human individuals. Method: immunoSEQ multiplex PCR; TCRdb's copy keeps in-frame clones and lacks some. The table records about 2.3 million clones, 90% to 95% of them present only once. The source material was naive CD4+ T cells from PBMCs. The receptors originated from a man younger than 35 in good health. Some clones in this sample may be carry-over from other donors' samples. Both conserved end residues are part of each CDR3. D genes are given only for firm matches. Rows may omit the clone size; those that give it use once, few, many or a size class.

.,TRBV4-2,TRBD2,TRBJ2-3,CASALSTSGGDTQYF,TGTGCCAGCGCCCTTTCGACTAGCGGGGGAGATACGCAGTATTTT
once,TRBV5-1,.,TRBJ1-4,CASSLAQGPNEKLFF,TGCGCCAGCAGCTTGGCGCAGGGACCCAATGAAAAACTGTTTTTT
few,TRBV20-1,TRBD1,TRBJ1-1,CSASRGPGAFF,TGCAGTGCTAGCAGGGGGCCGGGAGCTTTCTTT
.,TRBV19,TRBD1,TRBJ2-7,CASSAPGQGAYEQYF,TGTGCCAGTAGTGCACCGGGACAGGGGGCCTACGAGCAGTACTTC
few,TRBV2,TRBD2,TRBJ2-5,CASVGLAVEETQYF,TGTGCCAGCGTTGGCCTAGCGGTGGAAGAGACCCAGTACTTC
few,TRBV5-1,TRBD2,TRBJ2-5,CASSFSVTRGEETQYF,TGCGCCAGCAGCTTTTCCGTTACGCGGGGGGAGGAGACCCAGTACTTC
.,TRBV5-3,.,TRBJ2-3,CARSPRGLAETGDTQYF,TGTGCCAGAAGCCCCCGGGGGCTAGCGGAAACCGGGGATACGCAGTATTTT
.,TRBV5-1,.,TRBJ2-1,CASSLEGPDYNEQFF,TGCGCCAGCAGCTTGGAAGGACCAGACTACAATGAGCAGTTCTTC
.,TRBV27,.,TRBJ2-1,CASSLAAHNYNEQFF,TGTGCCAGCAGTTTAGCTGCCCATAACTACAATGAGCAGTTCTTC
once,TRBV7-2,.,TRBJ2-7,CASSRSGPIYEQYF,TGTGCCAGCAGCCGATCCGGGCCCATCTACGAGCAGTACTTC